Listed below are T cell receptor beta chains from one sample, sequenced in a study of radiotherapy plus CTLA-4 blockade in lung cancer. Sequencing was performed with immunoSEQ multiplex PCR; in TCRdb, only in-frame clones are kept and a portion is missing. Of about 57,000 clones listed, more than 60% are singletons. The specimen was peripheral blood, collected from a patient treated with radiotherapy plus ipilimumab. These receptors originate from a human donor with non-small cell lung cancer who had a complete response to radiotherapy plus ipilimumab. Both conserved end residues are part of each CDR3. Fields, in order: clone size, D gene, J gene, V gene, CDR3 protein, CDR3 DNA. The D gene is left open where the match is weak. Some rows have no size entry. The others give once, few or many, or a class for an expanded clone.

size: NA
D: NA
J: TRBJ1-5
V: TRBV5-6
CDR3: CASSLVAGTQHF
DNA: TGTGCCAGCAGCTTGGTAGCCGGGACCCAGCATTTT

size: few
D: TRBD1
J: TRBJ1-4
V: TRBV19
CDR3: CASGTGINEKLFF
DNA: TGTGCCAGTGGGACAGGGATTAATGAAAAACTGTTTTTT

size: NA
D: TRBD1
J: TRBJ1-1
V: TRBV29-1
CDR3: CSVDFGDRNTEAFF
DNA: TGCAGCGTTGATTTTGGGGACAGGAACACTGAAGCTTTCTTT

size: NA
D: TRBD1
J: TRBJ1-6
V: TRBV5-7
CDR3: CASSSWTGENSPLHF
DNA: TGTGCCAGCAGCTCATGGACAGGGGAAAATTCACCCCTCCACTTT

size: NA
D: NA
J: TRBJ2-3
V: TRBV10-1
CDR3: CASSEGFSTDTQYF
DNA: TGCGCCAGCAGTGAGGGCTTCTCCACAGATACGCAGTATTTT

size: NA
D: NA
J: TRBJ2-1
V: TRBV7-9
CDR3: CASSLESGGPNEQFF
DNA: TGTGCCAGCAGCTTAGAAAGTGGGGGCCCGAATGAGCAGTTCTTC

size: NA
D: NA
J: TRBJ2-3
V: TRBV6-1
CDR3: CASSAHATKHTDTQYF
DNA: TGTGCCAGCAGTGCCCATGCAACGAAGCACACAGATACGCAGTATTTT

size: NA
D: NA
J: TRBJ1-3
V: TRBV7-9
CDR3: CASSAQVSGNTIYF
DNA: TGTGCCAGCAGCGCCCAGGTCTCTGGAAACACCATATATTTT

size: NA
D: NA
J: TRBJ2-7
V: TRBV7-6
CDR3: CASSLSPPGYYEQYF
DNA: TGTGCCAGCAGCTTGTCGCCGCCGGGTTACTACGAGCAGTACTTC

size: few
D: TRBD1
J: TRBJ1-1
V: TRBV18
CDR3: CASSNRGNTEAFF
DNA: TGTGCCAGCTCCAACAGGGGGAACACTGAAGCTTTCTTT

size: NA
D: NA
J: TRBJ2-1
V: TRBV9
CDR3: CASSVGGPASGNEQFF
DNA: TGTGCCAGCAGCGTAGGAGGCCCGGCGAGTGGCAATGAGCAGTTCTTC

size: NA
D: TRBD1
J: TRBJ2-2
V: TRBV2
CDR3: CASRSRQGLGTGELFF
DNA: TGTGCCAGCAGATCTCGACAGGGATTGGGCACCGGGGAGCTGTTTTTT

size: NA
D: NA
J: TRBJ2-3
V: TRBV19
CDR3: CASSTFGRGRATDTQYF
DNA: TGTGCCAGTAGTACTTTCGGGCGGGGCCGAGCGACAGATACGCAGTATTTT

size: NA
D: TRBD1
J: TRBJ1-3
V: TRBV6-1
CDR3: CASILTGYFGNTIYF
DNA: TGTGCCAGCATTCTGACAGGGTATTTTGGAAACACCATATATTTT

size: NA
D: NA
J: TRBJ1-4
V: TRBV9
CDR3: CASSVGGQSNEKLFF
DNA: TGTGCCAGCAGCGTAGGCGGACAGTCTAATGAAAAACTGTTTTTT

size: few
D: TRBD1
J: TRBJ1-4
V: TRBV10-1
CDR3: CASSTGTANEKLFF
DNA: TGCGCCAGCAGTACGGGGACAGCTAATGAAAAACTGTTTTTT

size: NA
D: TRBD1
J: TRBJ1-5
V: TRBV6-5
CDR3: CASSFGQGSQPQHF
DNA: TGTGCCAGCAGTTTCGGACAGGGGAGTCAGCCCCAGCATTTT

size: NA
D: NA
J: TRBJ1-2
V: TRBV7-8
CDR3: CASSPNQAGYTF
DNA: TGTGCCAGCAGCCCTAATCAAGCCGGCTACACCTTC

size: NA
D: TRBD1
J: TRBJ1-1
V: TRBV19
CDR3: CASSTSYRGRYMDTEAFF
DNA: TGTGCCAGTAGTACCTCGTACAGGGGGCGGTACATGGACACTGAAGCTTTCTTT

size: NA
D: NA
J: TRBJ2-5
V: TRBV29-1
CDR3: CSVVGGGGETQYF
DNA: TGCAGCGTTGTAGGCGGGGGCGGGGAGACCCAGTACTTC

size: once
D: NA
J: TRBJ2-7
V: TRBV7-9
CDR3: CASSLGTGLYEQYF
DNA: TGTGCCAGCAGCTTAGGAACGGGACTCTACGAGCAGTACTTC

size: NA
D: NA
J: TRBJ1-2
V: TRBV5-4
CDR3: CASSLGGRLAYGYTF
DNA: TGTGCCAGCAGCTTAGGGGGACGGTTGGCCTATGGCTACACCTTC

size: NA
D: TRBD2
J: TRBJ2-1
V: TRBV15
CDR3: CATSRESGGLAGVEQFF
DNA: TGTGCCACCAGCAGAGAGTCCGGGGGACTAGCGGGAGTTGAGCAGTTCTTC

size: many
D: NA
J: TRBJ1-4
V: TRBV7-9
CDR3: CASSLAGVGEKLFF
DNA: TGTGCCAGCAGCTTAGCAGGGGTCGGAGAAAAACTGTTTTTT

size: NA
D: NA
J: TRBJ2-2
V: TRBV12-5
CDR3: CASGLARTFGTPNTGELFF
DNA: TGTGCTAGTGGTTTGGCCCGAACCTTTGGGACACCCAACACCGGGGAGCTGTTTTTT

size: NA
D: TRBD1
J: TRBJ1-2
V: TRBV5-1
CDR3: CASSLAGTGGEGYTF
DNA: TGCGCCAGCAGCTTGGCCGGGACAGGGGGAGAGGGCTACACCTTC

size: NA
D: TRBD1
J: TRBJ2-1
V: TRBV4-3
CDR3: CASSQEGTASSYNEQFF
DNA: TGCGCCAGCAGCCAAGAAGGGACAGCCAGCTCCTACAATGAGCAGTTCTTC

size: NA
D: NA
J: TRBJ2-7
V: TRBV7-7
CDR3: CASSLGRGKAYEQYF
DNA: TGTGCTAGCAGCTTGGGGCGGGGTAAAGCCTACGAGCAGTACTTC

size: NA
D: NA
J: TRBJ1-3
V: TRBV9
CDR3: CASSTRAGNTIYF
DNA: TGTGCCAGCAGCACCAGGGCCGGAAACACCATATATTTT

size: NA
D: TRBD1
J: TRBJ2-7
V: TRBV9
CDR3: CASSRSARQGEWEQYF
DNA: TGTGCCAGCAGCCGCAGTGCGAGACAGGGGGAATGGGAGCAGTACTTC

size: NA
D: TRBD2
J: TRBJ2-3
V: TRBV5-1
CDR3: CASSLMGLASTDTQYF
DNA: TGCGCCAGCAGCTTGATGGGACTAGCTTCCACAGATACGCAGTATTTT

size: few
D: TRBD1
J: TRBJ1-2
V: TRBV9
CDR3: CASSTRQGSHTF
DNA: TGTGCCAGCAGCACCCGACAGGGGTCTCACACCTTC

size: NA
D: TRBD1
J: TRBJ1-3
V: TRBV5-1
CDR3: CASSERTGGNSAGNTIYF
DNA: TGCGCCAGCAGCGAACGGACAGGGGGAAATTCGGCTGGAAACACCATATATTTT

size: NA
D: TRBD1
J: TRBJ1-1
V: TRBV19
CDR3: CASSRRDRAGTEAFF
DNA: TGTGCCAGTAGTCGCCGGGACAGGGCTGGCACTGAAGCTTTCTTT

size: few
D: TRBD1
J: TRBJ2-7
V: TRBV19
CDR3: CASSIAGTDNYEQYF
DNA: TGTGCCAGTAGTATAGCGGGGACAGACAACTACGAGCAGTACTTC

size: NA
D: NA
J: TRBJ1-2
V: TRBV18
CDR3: CASSPYDRTSYGYTF
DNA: TGTGCCAGCTCACCCTACGACAGGACTAGCTATGGCTACACCTTC

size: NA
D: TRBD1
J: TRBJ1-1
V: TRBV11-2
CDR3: CASSLRAGGTNTEAFF
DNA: TGTGCCAGCAGCTTAAGGGCAGGGGGCACGAACACTGAAGCTTTCTTT

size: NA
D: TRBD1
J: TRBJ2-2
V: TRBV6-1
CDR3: CASNRQGVGTGELFF
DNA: TGTGCCAGCAACCGACAGGGGGTAGGGACCGGGGAGCTGTTTTTT

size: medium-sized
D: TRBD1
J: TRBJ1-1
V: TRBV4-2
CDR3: CASSQDARQGNTEAFF
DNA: TGTGCCAGCAGCCAAGATGCCCGACAGGGGAACACTGAAGCTTTCTTT

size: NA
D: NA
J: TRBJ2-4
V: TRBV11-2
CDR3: CASSLEVEWWQGAKNIQYF
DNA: TGTGCCAGCAGCTTAGAGGTCGAGTGGTGGCAGGGAGCCAAAAACATTCAGTACTTC

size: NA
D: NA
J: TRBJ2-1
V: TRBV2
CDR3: CASRTPGTSNEQFF
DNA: TGTGCCAGCAGGACCCCCGGGACTTCTAATGAGCAGTTCTTC

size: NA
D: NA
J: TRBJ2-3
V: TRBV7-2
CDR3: CASSLALASTDTQYF
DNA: TGTGCCAGCAGCTTAGCGCTAGCGAGCACAGATACGCAGTATTTT

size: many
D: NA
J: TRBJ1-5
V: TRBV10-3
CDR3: CAVRTGNQPQHF
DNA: TGTGCCGTCAGGACAGGCAATCAGCCCCAGCATTTT

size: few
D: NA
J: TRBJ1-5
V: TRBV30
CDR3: CAWNHRRNQPQHF
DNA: TGTGCCTGGAACCACAGAAGAAATCAGCCCCAGCATTTT